The following is a TCR beta chain sequence with its context. V lost 6 bases and J lost 0, with 14 bases in between. This CDR3 contains 15 residues. Germline CDR1 WNHNN, CDR2 SYGVQD (reference sequence). The sample is drawn from a study of control samples from healthy donors and cancer patients. Libraries were prepared by immunoSEQ multiplex PCR; TCRdb keeps only in-frame clonotypes and omits some of them. The top ten clones hold around 5% of a sample with 150,000 to 200,000 clones, about 90% of them seen once. V and J are TRBV10-1 and TRBJ2-5, with TRBD1 as a possible D gene (6 bases). The receptor was derived from a woman aged 30 to 39 in good health. The sequencing input was blood. The CDR3 nucleotides are TGCGCCAGCAGCGACCCGACAGGCTACCAAGAGACCCAGTACTTC. It translates to CASSDPTGYQETQYF.